The present TCR beta chain was sequenced within a study of shared clonotypes between healthy human individuals. Study results and limitations: Genetic and exposure-history diversity was limited by the few donors.

In regard to this clone: The antigen is unknown.

Per the germline V gene, CDR1 is SGDLS and CDR2 is YYNGEE. Trimming stripped 4 bases from V and 5 bases from J, with 19 bases between. The CDR3 length is 16 residues. Measured with immunoSEQ multiplex PCR; TCRdb has only the in-frame clones, and not every one. This sample has over 1.4 million clones; approximately 96% occur once, and the top ten carry approximately 1.1%. Source material: naive CD4+ T cells sorted from blood. Sample subset: CD45RA+ positively selected. This receptor was taken from a man aged 30 to 39 in good health. The V call is TRBV9, the J call TRBJ1-5; no clear D gene. CDR3 sequence: CASSPRTSRTDQPQHF. The CDR3 DNA sequence: TGTGCCAGCAGCCCGCGGACTTCCCGGACCGATCAGCCCCAGCATTTT.